This T cell receptor beta chain comes out of a study of cytomegalovirus exposure and HLA in healthy donors. Background on the study: HLA-typed donors were the source of approximately 86 million unique TCRs held in an early data release.

The PCR ran on 60 Vbeta and 13 Jbeta primers. Generated by immunoSEQ multiplex PCR, the TCRdb table keeps only in-frame clones and is missing some. This sample has some 130,000 clones, with around four fifths found just once. This CDR3 spans 14 amino acids. Looked up from germline, CDR1 is KGHSH and CDR2 is LQKENI. Between the trimmed V and J ends, which lost 6 bases and 1 base, there was a span of 13 bases. The sample comprised PBMCs. This chain links TRBV18 with TRBJ2-7; D possibly corresponds to TRBD1 (6 bases). This receptor was taken from a male donor in good health and CMV-seropositive. The CDR3 here is CASSQGTTSYEQYF. The CDR3 region has the DNA TGTGCCAGCTCCCAAGGGACAACTTCCTACGAGCAGTACTTC.